This TCR beta chain was captured by sequencing in a study of blood T cell repertoires in COVID-19 (TCRdb year 2020). Some background on the complete study: The collaborator samples originated in the United States, Italy and Spain and spanned the acute and convalescent phases of COVID-19. The material from the prospective study consisted of cDNA or gDNA derived from T cells, B-cell-depleted T cells, or PBMCs. Subjects who had been exposed to COVID-19, were actively infected with it, or had recovered from it provided the deeply sampled blood TCRbeta repertoires that made up the dataset. Where available, HLA class I and class II types were taken from metadata supplied by the sample provider and were not determined by assay-based typing. Samples came from the ongoing ImmuneRACE study (first 160 participants) plus 1,254 subjects from 6 global collaborators. The sample metadata nearly always contained a de-identified subject ID, COVID-19 status, age in years and sex. The repertoires were released in a freely available public database meant as a resource for research on the immune response to SARS-CoV-2. General study outcomes and caveats: The quantity of clinical and demographic metadata differed by source and by participant and was supplied without curation.

This clone was counted a single time. Its antigen remains undetermined. No base quality information exists; no much larger clone differs at one position. The immunoSEQ Assay, a bias-controlled multiplex PCR, was used to amplify TCRbeta CDR3 regions from genomic DNA. Under the source paper's analysis protocol: Nucleated cell counts per sample were estimated from amplification of reference gene primers within the assay. To quantify the absolute abundance of each unique TCRbeta CDR3 rearrangement, sequence reads were collapsed and filtered. For each sample, productive Simpson clonality was calculated by taking the square root of Simpson's diversity index across productive rearrangements. TCRdb carries this immuneACCESS record with in-frame sequences only. Its versions omit some clonotypes, under half of them owing to an unresolved V gene in the studies checked, with the rest unexplained. That table supplies the V and J calls and clone size; D and trimming were determined from the DNA. This sample has some 270,000 clones in its table, and 75% to 85% of those were observed once. The top ten constitute 9.1% of the sample.

Looking up the germline V gene (reference sequence) yields CDR1 LNHDA and CDR2 SQIVND. V lost 3 bases and J lost 4 bases; the stretch between them is 7 bases long. Inclusive of the bounding cysteine and phenylalanine, the CDR3 is 13 residues long. CDR3 DNA is the only sequence kept; it has 39 bases, read in frame from the first base. Enrolling through a virtual design, the prospective study's participants ranged in age from roughly 18 to 90 years and lived across roughly 24 United States geographic areas. To assign participants to cohorts, the prospective study relied on clinical history that participants themselves reported in a screening survey and a study questionnaire. Mobile phlebotomists in the prospective study collected whole blood, serum and a nasopharyngeal or oropharyngeal swab from every participant. Participants in the prospective study had the option to provide additional blood draws and questionnaires over a roughly two-month period. Before DNA extraction, blood samples from the prospective study were shipped at room temperature or frozen.

The clonotype comes from a woman aged 50 to 60 with acute COVID-19. The rearranged chain carries TRBV19 and TRBJ2-1; the D gene is perhaps TRBD1, from 6 matching bases. The sequenced sample was PBMCs or T cells enriched from blood (not recorded which). This receptor carries the CDR3 CASSMDSYNEQFF. The sequenced DNA: TGTGCCAGTAGTATGGACAGTTACAATGAGCAGTTCTTC. The CDR3 plus the reference TRBV19 and TRBJ2-1 genes for the other parts give the full variable domain: DGGITQSPKYLFRKEGQNVTLSCEQNLNHDAMYWYRQDPGQGLRLIYYSQIVNDFQKGDIAEGYSVSREKKESFPLTVTSAQKNPTAFYLCASSMDSYNEQFFGPGTRLTVL.